The 22 T cell receptor beta chains below all came from one sample that was sequenced in a study of CD8 T cells in Susac syndrome. RNA in amounts of about 0.45 to 1 ug was reverse transcribed with random hexamers. TCRdb passed the immunoSEQ multiplex PCR reads through MiXCR, listing each CDR3 protein once. The table has about 190,000 distinct CDR3 sequences, around 95% seen once. Specimen: CD4+ T cells from PBMCs. The receptors shown here come from a human donor in good health.

The V and J genes are TRBV3-1 and TRBJ2-5; a weak D match, TRBD1 (6 bases). This CDR3 contains 14 residues. Germline V gene sequence: CDR1 LGHDT, CDR2 YNNKEL (reference sequence). V was trimmed by 4 bases and J by 4 bases, leaving 13 bases between them. The CDR3 protein is CASSPRTDSETQYF. CDR3 coding DNA: TGTGCCAGCAGCCCGCGGACAGACTCAGAGACCCAGTACTTC.

The chain joins TRBV7-2 to TRBJ2-3, with D possibly TRBD1 on 6 matching bases. The CDR3 is 12 amino acids. The V gene's germline CDR1 is SGHTA and CDR2 FQGNSA. V lost 5 bases and J lost 9, with 12 bases in between. The CDR3 region is CASSATGITQYF. As DNA, the CDR3 is TGTGCCAGCAGCGCTACAGGGATCACGCAGTATTTT.

This chain uses TRBV4-3 with TRBJ1-2; D is undetermined. Germline V gives CDR1 LGHNA, CDR2 YSLEER. There are 14 residues in the CDR3. V dropped 0 bases and J dropped 4 bases, with 9 bases sitting between them. The CDR3 is CASSQDSWTYGYTF. Here the CDR3 DNA reads TGCGCCAGCAGCCAAGATTCGTGGACCTATGGCTACACCTTC.

The chain employs TRBV18 and TRBJ1-2; D uncertain. Germline V gene lookup returns CDR1 KGHSH and CDR2 LQKENI. The CDR3 runs to 18 residues. With 0 bases removed from V and 0 bases from J, the gap between germline ends came to 17 bases. CDR3: CASSPPLGGKHSNYGYTF. In nucleotides, the CDR3 is TGTGCCAGCTCACCACCGTTGGGAGGGAAACACTCTAACTATGGCTACACCTTC.

The chain employs TRBV3-1 and TRBJ2-3; no clear D. The germline CDR1 and CDR2 sequences are LGHDT and YNNKEL (reference sequence). With 4 bases removed from V and 0 bases from J, the gap between germline ends came to 11 bases. This CDR3 is built from 15 residues. In DNA form, the CDR3 reads TGTGCCAGCAGCCCTGACCACGCTAGCACAGATACGCAGTATTTT. It codes for CASSPDHASTDTQYF.

V and J are TRBV7-2 and TRBJ2-1, with D possibly matching TRBD2 (6 bases). The V gene lost 1 base and the J gene lost 4 bases, with 14 bases spanning the gap. Germline CDR1 SGHTA, CDR2 FQGNSA. This CDR3 comprises 16 residues. CDR3 sequence: CASSLGWGDAYNEQFF. CDR3 bases: TGTGCCAGCAGCTTAGGGTGGGGGGACGCGTACAATGAGCAGTTCTTC. Variable domain in full (rest from reference TRBV7-2 and TRBJ2-1): GAGVSQSPSNKVTEKGKDVELRCDPISGHTALYWYRQSLGQGLEFLIYFQGNSAPDKSGLPSDRFSAERTGGSVSTLTIQRTQQEDSAVYLCASSLGWGDAYNEQFFGPGTRLTVL.

The CDR3 protein is CSARDYQGTNEKLFF. CDR3 in DNA: TGCAGTGCTAGAGATTACCAGGGAACTAATGAAAAACTGTTTTTT. The V gene is TRBV20-1, the J gene TRBJ1-4; tentative D call: TRBD1 (5 bases). Germline V CDR1 and CDR2: DFQATT, SNEGSKA (reference sequence). Trimming shortened V by 0 bases and J by 1 base, and 9 bases separated the two germline ends. This CDR3 has 15 amino acids.

The V and J genes are TRBV29-1 and TRBJ2-7; D call uncertain. Germline V gene sequence: CDR1 SQVTM, CDR2 ANQGSEA. The CDR3 is 11 amino acids. V was shortened by 7 bases and J by 7 bases, with 14 bases between the two germline ends. This chain's CDR3 is CSETSLKEQYF. DNA for the CDR3: TGCAGCGAAACCTCCCTCAAGGAGCAGTACTTC.

The chain recombines TRBV27 with TRBJ2-7, with D perhaps assigned TRBD1 or TRBD2 (5 bases each). V dropped 8 bases and J dropped 6 bases, with 14 bases sitting between them. The CDR3 contains 12 residues. The V gene's germline CDR1 is MNHEY and CDR2 SMNVEV (reference sequence). The CDR3 sequence: CASRRGVGEQYF. In nucleotides, the CDR3 is TGTGCCAGCCGGCGAGGGGTTGGCGAGCAGTACTTC.

This clonotype was counted once. This sequence joins TRBV11-2 and TRBJ2-3; D gene unclear. Germline CDR1 and CDR2: SGHAT and FQNNGV. The CDR3 totals 14 residues. V lost 7 bases and J lost 2, with 13 bases in between. For the CDR3, the DNA is TGTGCCAGCAACCCCAATCAGGCCACAGATACGCAGTATTTT. Its translation is CASNPNQATDTQYF.

This chain connects TRBV6-5 to TRBJ1-1; no clear D gene. The CDR3 spans 13 residues. The V end lost 0 bases, the J end lost 6 bases, and 8 bases lay between the germline ends. Germline V gene lookup returns CDR1 MNHEY and CDR2 SVGAGI. CDR3 in amino acids: CASSYSGRAEAFF. The CDR3 nucleotides read TGTGCCAGCAGTTACTCTGGGAGGGCTGAAGCTTTCTTT.

The chain joins TRBV14 to TRBJ2-3; TRBD2 might be the D (6 bases). Looked up from germline, CDR1 is SGHDN and CDR2 is FVKESK. This CDR3 contains 18 residues. The V end was cut by 4 bases, the J end by 4 bases, with 24 bases between. The CDR3 DNA follows: TGTGCCAGCAGCCTCTCTTATTCCGCGGGGCCCAGGCCAGATACGCAGTATTTT. As protein: CASSLSYSAGPRPDTQYF.

This chain uses TRBV29-1 with TRBJ2-3; TRBD2 might be the D (6 bases). The germline V and J ends were trimmed by 3 bases and 5 bases, with 6 bases remaining between them. The CDR3 extends over 11 amino acids. Germline V gives CDR1 SQVTM, CDR2 ANQGSEA. The CDR3 coding sequence is TGCAGCGTTGATAGCGGAGATACGCAGTATTTT. Encoded protein: CSVDSGDTQYF.

This clonotype was counted once. V is TRBV3-1 and J is TRBJ2-2; TRBD2 might be the D (5 bases). V was cut by 4 bases and J by 5 bases, with 8 bases left in between. Germline lookup yields CDR1 LGHDT and CDR2 YNNKEL (reference sequence). The length of the CDR3 is 13 residues. The DNA of the CDR3 is TGTGCCAGCAGCCGCGGACTGACCGGGGAGCTGTTTTTT. Protein: CASSRGLTGELFF.

The chain joins TRBV12-3 or TRBV12-4 to TRBJ2-3; D ambiguous. V lost 5 bases and J 6 bases, leaving 9 bases between the germline ends. The CDR3 runs 12 residues. CDR3 coding DNA: TGTGCCAGCAGTACGTATTGGGATACGCAGTATTTT. Residues: CASSTYWDTQYF.

The V gene is TRBV10-2, the J gene TRBJ1-1; possible D gene TRBD1, 6 bases. V shed 5 bases and J shed 5 bases, with 18 bases lying between them. The length of the CDR3 is 15 residues. Germline values: CDR1 WSHSY, CDR2 SAAADI. The DNA of the CDR3 is TGCGCCAGCAGTTCTTGGAGGGGGTTGGGAACTGAAGCTTTCTTT. Amino acids: CASSSWRGLGTEAFF.

The V gene is TRBV20-1, the J gene TRBJ1-2, with a tentative D call TRBD1 (6 bases). The CDR3 totals 12 residues. Trimming left V 4 bases short and J 4 bases short, with 10 bases between. Germline CDR1 is DFQATT and CDR2 is SNEGSKA (reference sequence). CDR3 protein: CSATTGGYGYTF. CDR3 bases: TGCAGTGCTACGACAGGAGGCTATGGCTACACCTTC.

This clonotype was found once. The chain has TRBV19 and TRBJ1-2; 8 bases agree with TRBD1. Trimming took 5 bases from V and 7 from J; bases not matched to a gene: 18. CDR3 length: 17 residues. Germline V lookup: CDR1 LNHDA, CDR2 SQIVND (reference sequence). DNA for the CDR3: TGTGCCAGTAGTGTATCCGGGACAGGACTTCGATCGGGTGGCTACACCTTC. Translated: CASSVSGTGLRSGGYTF. The full variable domain, completed using reference TRBV19 and TRBJ1-2, is DGGITQSPKYLFRKEGQNVTLSCEQNLNHDAMYWYRQDPGQGLRLIYYSQIVNDFQKGDIAEGYSVSREKKESFPLTVTSAQKNPTAFYLCASSVSGTGLRSGGYTFGSGTRLTVV.

This rearrangement joins TRBV6-2 or TRBV6-3 to TRBJ2-1; maybe TRBD2 (5 bases). Per the germline V gene, CDR1 is MNHEY and CDR2 is SVGEGT. V dropped 6 bases and J dropped 12 bases, with 15 bases sitting between them. This CDR3 contains 12 residues. This CDR3 reads CASSGPAGRQFF. In DNA, the CDR3 is TGTGCCAGCAGCGGACCCGCGGGTCGGCAGTTCTTC.

The chain carries TRBV29-1 and TRBJ2-3; D may be TRBD2 (6 bases). The V gene lost 0 bases and the J gene lost 2 bases, with 9 bases spanning the gap. Germline-derived CDR1 and CDR2 are SQVTM and ANQGSEA. The CDR3 runs to 14 residues. CDR3 in DNA: TGCAGCGTTGAAGAGCGGGGCCACACAGATACGCAGTATTTT. Encoded protein: CSVEERGHTDTQYF.

This chain links TRBV20-1 with TRBJ1-6; D is undetermined. V lost 0 bases and J 0 bases, leaving 9 bases between the germline ends. The CDR3 is 16 residues long. Germline lookup yields CDR1 DFQATT and CDR2 SNEGSKA (reference sequence). In DNA form, the CDR3 reads TGCAGTGCTAGAGATAGTCAGAGCTCCTATAATTCACCCCTCCACTTT. Its protein is CSARDSQSSYNSPLHF.

The genes are TRBV5-6 and TRBJ1-2; D gene ambiguous. Trimming pared 7 bases from V and 0 bases from J, leaving 19 bases between. Germline CDR1 reads SGHDT; CDR2 reads YYEEEE. CDR3 length: 16 residues. DNA for the CDR3: TGTGCCAGCCACTTTGGATCGAAACGAACTAACTATGGCTACACCTTC. It is translated as CASHFGSKRTNYGYTF.